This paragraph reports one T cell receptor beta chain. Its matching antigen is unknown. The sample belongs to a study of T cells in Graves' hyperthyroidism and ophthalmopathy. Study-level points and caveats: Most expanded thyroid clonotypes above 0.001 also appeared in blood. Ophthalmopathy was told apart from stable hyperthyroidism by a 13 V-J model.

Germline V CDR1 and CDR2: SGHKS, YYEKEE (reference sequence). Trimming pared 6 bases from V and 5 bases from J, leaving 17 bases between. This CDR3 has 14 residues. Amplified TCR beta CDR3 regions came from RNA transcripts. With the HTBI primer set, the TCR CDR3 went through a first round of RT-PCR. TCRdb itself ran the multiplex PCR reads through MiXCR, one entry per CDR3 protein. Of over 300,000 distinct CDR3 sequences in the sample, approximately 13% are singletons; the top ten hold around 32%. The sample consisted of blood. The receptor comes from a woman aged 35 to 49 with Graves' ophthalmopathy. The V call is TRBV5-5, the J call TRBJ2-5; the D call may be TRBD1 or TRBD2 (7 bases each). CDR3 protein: CASNSGGAGETQYF. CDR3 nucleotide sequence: TGTGCCAGCAACTCAGGGGGGGCGGGGGAGACCCAGTACTTC. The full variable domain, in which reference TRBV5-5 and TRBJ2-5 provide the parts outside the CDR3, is DAGVTQSPTHLIKTRGQQVTLRCSPISGHKSVSWYQQVLGQGPQFIFQYYEKEERGRGNFPDRFSARQFPNYSSELNVNALLLGDSALYLCASNSGGAGETQYFGPGTRLLVL.